The clone carrying this T cell receptor (beta chain) has a handful of counts. As yet, its antigen is unknown. These data belong to a study of T-cell memory formation after mild COVID-19. Notes on the study in general: Several responding clones turned up in pre-infection memory, indicating that cross-reactive memory may have taken part.

V lost 2 bases and J 4 bases, leaving 11 bases between the germline ends. The CDR3 runs 14 residues. From germline, CDR1 is SGHRS and CDR2 YFSETQ. TCRdb processed the 5' RACE reads anew with MiXCR; each CDR3 protein has one entry. The sample shows tens of thousands of distinct CDR3 sequences, 6% to 9.5% of them seen only once. This receptor was identified in a man in his late teens or twenties who had mild COVID-19 (a few samples of this study predate the infection). Cell type and time point are not known. This chain joins TRBV5-1 and TRBJ2-3, with D possibly being TRBD1 (5 bases). The material sequenced was PBMCs or a T cell subset sorted from them (not recorded which). CDR3: CASSFDRVADTQYF. CDR3 coding DNA: TGCGCCAGCAGCTTCGACAGAGTGGCAGATACGCAGTATTTT. Using reference TRBV5-1 and TRBJ2-3 for the parts outside the CDR3, the full variable domain is KAGVTQTPRYLIKTRGQQVTLSCSPISGHRSVSWYQQTPGQGLQFLFEYFSETQRNKGNFPGRFSGRQFSNSRSEMNVSTLELGDSALYLCASSFDRVADTQYFGPGTRLTVL.